Listed here are 26 T cell receptor beta chains from one sample, sequenced in a study of molecular identifiers for immune sequencing clone quantification. TCRdb analysed the PCR reads with MiXCR anew, one entry per CDR3 protein. The profile shows about half a million distinct CDR3 sequences, about a fifth of them singletons. Sample: naive CD8+ T cells from blood, with Jurkat cell RNA spiked in. Subset denoted: FACS-sorted CD8+CD4-CCR7+CD45RA+ naive T cells. Source of these receptors: a human donor in good health. Some libraries in this study had Jurkat cell RNA spiked in.

CDR3 DNA: TGTGCCAGCAGCGTACCCGAAGCGGGAGTCGCAGATACGCAGTATTTT. Its protein product is CASSVPEAGVADTQYF. This chain links TRBV9 with TRBJ2-3; 8 nucleotides agree with TRBD2. With V trimmed by 1 base and J by 4 bases, 8 bases remained unmatched. This CDR3 has 16 residues. Germline CDR1 SGDLS, CDR2 YYNGEE. Combining the CDR3 with reference TRBV9 and TRBJ2-3 gives the whole variable domain DSGVTQTPKHLITATGQRVTLRCSPRSGDLSVYWYQQSLDQGLQFLIQYYNGEERAKGNILERFSAQQFPDLHSELNLSSLELGDSALYFCASSVPEAGVADTQYFGPGTRLTVL.

This clonotype was observed a few times. The V call is TRBV6-2 or TRBV6-3, the J call TRBJ2-3; 15 bases fit TRBD2. Losses at the gene ends were 2 bases for V and 3 bases for J; bases not matched to a gene: 6. The germline CDR1 and CDR2 sequences are MNHEY and SVGEGT. CDR3 length: 18 residues. The CDR3 nucleotides are TGTGCCAGCAGTTACAGGACTAGCGGGAGGGCCTCGACAGATACGCAGTATTTT. Its translation is CASSYRTSGRASTDTQYF.

This clonotype was detected many times. The V call is TRBV29-1, the J call TRBJ1-1; TRBD1 is a possible D gene (5 bases). CDR1 and CDR2 from the germline V gene are SQVTM and ANQGSEA. V was pared by 7 bases and J by 7 bases, with 19 bases between. This CDR3 contains 13 residues. CDR3 DNA: TGCAGCGCGGCCGACAGCCTATCGGTTGAAGCTTTCTTT. Amino acids: CSAADSLSVEAFF.

In regard to this clonotype: This may arise from a read error, as a much more abundant clone is one base away. This chain joins TRBV5-1 and TRBJ2-1; D might be TRBD2 (6 bases). The CDR3 is made up of 13 amino acids. CDR1 is SGHRS, CDR2 YFSETQ, per germline. CDR3 region: CASSYSGYNEQLF. CDR3 coding DNA: TGCGCCAGCAGCTATAGCGGCTACAATGAGCAGCTCTTC.

This clonotype was seen repeatedly, ten times or more. The chain recombines TRBV9 with TRBJ1-1; D may be TRBD1 (5 bases). The CDR3 spans 16 residues. Germline loops: CDR1 SGDLS, CDR2 YYNGEE. Trimming stripped 4 bases from V and 0 bases from J, with 16 bases between. The CDR3 region has the DNA TGTGCCAGCAGCCCCTCACAAGGGGTCATGAACACTGAAGCTTTCTTT. Translated: CASSPSQGVMNTEAFF.

This clonotype was detected many times. The rearrangement uses TRBV29-1 and TRBJ2-3; 8 nucleotides agree with TRBD1. The V and J ends lost 4 bases and 6 bases, in that order; junction bases with no gene match: 18. The CDR3 length is 17 residues. Germline CDR1 SQVTM, CDR2 ANQGSEA. CDR3: CSVVPGQGGIRRDTQYF. CDR3 nucleotide sequence: TGCAGCGTTGTCCCCGGACAGGGCGGGATTCGAAGGGATACGCAGTATTTT.

There are a few counts of this clonotype. The genes are TRBV5-4 and TRBJ2-7; D tentatively reads TRBD1 or TRBD2 (5 bases each). The CDR3 contains 13 residues. Germline CDR1 is SGHNT and CDR2 is YYREEE (reference sequence). V lost 7 bases and J 3 bases, leaving 14 bases between the germline ends. CDR3 loop: CASGPRGFYEQYF. CDR3 bases: TGTGCCAGCGGCCCCCGGGGCTTCTACGAGCAGTACTTC.

This clonotype came up many times. The V and J genes are TRBV14 and TRBJ2-7, with a tentative D call TRBD2 (5 bases). From germline, CDR1 is SGHDN and CDR2 FVKESK. Trimming removed 0 bases at V and 5 bases at J, with 14 bases between. This CDR3 comprises 15 residues. The CDR3 DNA follows: TGTGCCAGCAGCCAAGAGGCCGTGACTAAGGACGAGCAGTACTTC. This sequence encodes CASSQEAVTKDEQYF.

The chain is built from TRBV7-9 and TRBJ2-3; 10 bases are shared with TRBD2. Unmatched junction bases numbered 7, after V lost 5 bases and J lost 5 bases. CDR1 and CDR2 (germline): SEHNR, FQNEAQ (reference sequence). The CDR3 has 15 residues. The CDR3 nucleotides are TGTGCCAGCAGCCCGCTAGCGGGAGCTGGAGATACGCAGTATTTT. Protein sequence: CASSPLAGAGDTQYF.

Notes on this clonotype: It may be a read error: a sequence one base away is much more abundant. Here the CDR3 omits its conserved ending phenylalanine or tryptophan, so a read error is the likely source. The chain is built from TRBV27 and TRBJ2-3; TRBD2 aligns across 8 bases. The germline V gene encodes CDR1 MNHEY and CDR2 SMNVEV (reference sequence). The CDR3 extends over 15 amino acids. Trimming cost V 5 bases and J 9 bases; bases outside gene matches: 13. In DNA, the CDR3 is TGTGCCAGCAGTCTCCCACATGGGGAGCGGGGGACGCAGTATCTT. This encodes CASSLPHGERGTQYL.

This clonotype was counted a few times. The chain recombines TRBV9 with TRBJ1-3; 12 bases agree with TRBD1. Per germline, CDR1 SGDLS and CDR2 YYNGEE. This CDR3 comprises 17 residues. Losses at the gene ends were 4 bases for V and 6 bases for J; bases not matched to a gene: 11. CDR3 in amino acids: CASSSPKGTGGINTIYF. The CDR3 DNA is TGTGCCAGCAGCTCGCCGAAGGGGACAGGGGGCATAAACACCATATATTTT.

This clonotype was picked up many times. The chain is built from TRBV20-1 and TRBJ2-7; no reliable D call. CDR3 length: 13 amino acids. Germline-derived CDR1 and CDR2 are DFQATT and SNEGSKA (reference sequence). Trimming stripped 3 bases from V and 0 bases from J, with 9 bases between. The CDR3 spells CSARTRVSYEQYF. The CDR3 DNA reads TGCAGTGCTAGGACTCGAGTCTCCTACGAGCAGTACTTC.

Turning to this clonotype: It is likely a read error, because the conserved phenylalanine at the end of the CDR3 is missing. The rearrangement joins TRBV7-9 to TRBJ2-5; 10 positions match TRBD2. V dropped 5 bases and J dropped 2; count of bases not matched to a gene: 8. Germline V gives CDR1 SEHNR, CDR2 FQNEAQ (reference sequence). The CDR3 has 16 amino acids. CDR3 coding DNA: TGTGCCAGCAGCGAAGAGCGGGGGGGCCTGCAAGAGACCCAGTACCTC. Translated: CASSEERGGLQETQYL.

At least ten counts were recorded for this clonotype. The chain uses TRBV20-1 and TRBJ2-3, with TRBD2 identical over 16 bases. The CDR3 contains 16 residues. In germline, CDR1 is DFQATT, CDR2 SNEGSKA (reference sequence). The junction had 4 bases not matched to a gene; V was cut back by 5 bases and J by 2 bases. The CDR3 protein is CSAEGLAGGPTDTQYF. DNA for the CDR3: TGCAGTGCTGAGGGACTAGCGGGAGGGCCCACAGATACGCAGTATTTT.

This clonotype was observed a handful of times. The CDR3 protein is CASSLGTSGGTLTQYF. The DNA for the CDR3 is TGTGCCAGCAGCCTAGGGACTAGCGGGGGGACTTTGACCCAGTACTTC. V and J are TRBV7-9 and TRBJ2-5, with 15 bases identical to TRBD2. The CDR3 consists of 16 residues. Germline V gene data show CDR1 as SEHNR and CDR2 as FQNEAQ (reference sequence). With V trimmed by 5 bases and J by 7 bases, 8 bases remained unmatched. The full variable domain, rest sourced from reference TRBV7-9 and TRBJ2-5, is DTGVSQNPRHKITKRGQNVTFRCDPISEHNRLYWYRQTLGQGPEFLTYFQNEAQLEKSRLLSDRFSAERPKGSFSTLEIQRTEQGDSAMYLCASSLGTSGGTLTQYFGPGTRLLVL.

This clonotype was observed many times. The chain uses TRBV3-1 and TRBJ2-7, with unresolved D. Per germline, CDR1 LGHDT and CDR2 YNNKEL (reference sequence). This CDR3 has 11 residues. Trimming removed 4 bases from V and 4 bases from J, with 5 bases in between. The CDR3 protein is CASSPTYEQYF. The CDR3 bases are TGTGCCAGCAGCCCGACTTACGAGCAGTACTTC.

This clonotype has just a few counts. The gene calls are TRBV7-8 and TRBJ2-7; either TRBD1 or TRBD2 may supply D (5 bases each). The CDR3 has 14 amino acids. Deletions cut 3 bases from V and 3 bases from J, with 12 bases between. Germline assignment: CDR1 SGHVS and CDR2 FQNEAQ. The CDR3 DNA follows: TGTGCCAGCAGCTTTCTGGGGGATTTCTACGAGCAGTACTTC. Protein: CASSFLGDFYEQYF.

The V gene is TRBV7-9, the J gene TRBJ1-1; D not resolved. CDR3 length: 14 residues. Deletions cut 0 bases from V and 2 bases from J, with 7 bases between. Germline CDR1 is SEHNR and CDR2 is FQNEAQ (reference sequence). CDR3 in amino acids: CASSLAVLNTEAFF. The DNA of the CDR3 is TGTGCCAGCAGCTTAGCGGTCCTTAACACTGAAGCTTTCTTT.

The chain joins TRBV20-1 to TRBJ1-1; D gene unclear. CDR1 and CDR2 (germline): DFQATT, SNEGSKA (reference sequence). This CDR3 is built from 11 residues. Trimming stripped 5 bases from V and 5 bases from J, with 9 bases between. CDR3 protein: CSARQVTEAFF. The CDR3 DNA reads as TGCAGTGCTCGGCAGGTTACTGAAGCTTTCTTT.

This clonotype was observed many times. V and J are TRBV5-5 and TRBJ1-5; 12 bases match TRBD1. J was trimmed by 4 bases and V by 4 bases; bases with no gene match: 3. The CDR3 length is 15 residues. Germline CDR1 and CDR2: SGHKS and YYEKEE (reference sequence). CDR3: CASSVGQGANQPQHF. DNA of the CDR3: TGTGCCAGCAGCGTGGGACAGGGGGCGAATCAGCCCCAGCATTTT.

V usage is TRBV6-2 or TRBV6-3 and J usage is TRBJ2-2; 7 nucleotides match TRBD1. CDR1 is MNHEY, CDR2 SVGEGT, per germline. This CDR3 is built from 15 residues. The J segment lost 4 bases and the V segment lost 2 bases, leaving 4 bases of the junction unmatched. As DNA, the CDR3 is TGTGCCAGCAGTTACACAGGGGTGAGCACCGGGGAGCTGTTTTTT. It translates to CASSYTGVSTGELFF.

At least ten counts were recorded for this clonotype. The chain combines TRBV18 with TRBJ2-3; 8 nucleotides line up with TRBD2. Germline V lookup: CDR1 KGHSH, CDR2 LQKENI. There are 13 residues in the CDR3. With 2 bases clipped from V and 5 bases from J, the junction kept 0 bases outside the gene matches. The CDR3 coding sequence is TGTGCCAGCTCACCAGCGGGAGGAGATACGCAGTATTTT. Protein: CASSPAGGDTQYF.

This clonotype was detected ten times or more. This chain uses TRBV4-1 with TRBJ2-5, with D tentatively TRBD1 (5 bases). Germline V gene data show CDR1 as MGHRA and CDR2 as YSYEKL. This CDR3 is built from 14 residues. V was cut by 5 bases and J by 4 bases, with 14 bases left in between. The CDR3, as DNA: TGCGCCAGCAGCGCCAACAGGAGCCCAGAGACCCAGTACTTC. Translating gives CASSANRSPETQYF.

This chain links TRBV9 with TRBJ2-3, with D unresolved. Germline CDR1 reads SGDLS; CDR2 reads YYNGEE. The V end was cut by 3 bases, the J end by 6 bases, with 14 bases between. This CDR3 has 14 amino acids. The CDR3 is CASSGAVAGDTQYF. The CDR3 DNA reads as TGTGCCAGCAGCGGGGCCGTGGCTGGGGATACGCAGTATTTT.

This clonotype was seen a handful of times. The chain has TRBV27 and TRBJ1-5; a weak D match, TRBD1 (5 bases). V lost 3 bases and J lost 1, with 10 bases in between. This CDR3 contains 15 residues. The V gene's germline CDR1 is MNHEY and CDR2 SMNVEV (reference sequence). The CDR3 reads CASSFGRGSNQPQHF. The CDR3 region has the DNA TGTGCCAGCAGTTTCGGACGGGGGAGCAATCAGCCCCAGCATTTT.

CDR3 residues: CAISDRQDTQYF. The CDR3 nucleotides are TGTGCCATCAGTGACAGGCAAGATACGCAGTATTTT. J is TRBJ2-3 and V is TRBV10-3, with D unresolved. This CDR3 has 12 amino acids. CDR1 is ENHRY, CDR2 SYGVKD, per germline. The V end lost 3 bases, the J end lost 5 bases, and 6 bases lay between the germline ends.